The 20 T cell receptor beta chains presented below share a single source sample, sequenced in a study of blood T cells in healthy people across ages. Then a second PCR, running about 6 to 12 cycles, was carried out with a sample-barcoded 5' primer and a J-beta primer mix. TCRdb reanalysed the 5' RACE reads using MiXCR and keeps one entry per CDR3 protein. The sample includes about 620,000 distinct CDR3 sequences, around 50% of them seen just once. The sample comprised blood. The origin of the receptors is a woman older than 75 in good health.

The chain recombines TRBV11-2 with TRBJ2-5; tentatively, D is TRBD1 (6 bases). The J call may be wrong; the DNA end is better matched by TRBJ2-7. The CDR3 runs 15 residues. Looked up from germline, CDR1 is SGHAT and CDR2 is FQNNGV. The chain's CDR3 is CASSTDRISPYEQYF. DNA for the CDR3: TGTGCCAGCAGCACCGACAGGATTTCCCCCTACGAGCAGTACTTC.

This clonotype was found once. This chain joins TRBV20-1 and TRBJ2-3; D gene unclear. Trimming removed 0 bases from V and 6 bases from J, with 13 bases in between. Germline V gives CDR1 DFQATT, CDR2 SNEGSKA (reference sequence). This CDR3 spans 14 amino acids. The CDR3 here is CSARDIRFSDTQYF. The DNA for the CDR3 is TGCAGTGCTAGAGATATCAGGTTTTCCGATACGCAGTATTTT.

V gene TRBV4-1 combines with J gene TRBJ1-2; no firm D call. The CDR3 consists of 13 residues. Germline-derived CDR1 and CDR2 are MGHRA and YSYEKL. The V and J ends lost 1 base and 9 bases respectively, with 12 bases between them. The CDR3 region has the DNA TGCGCCAGCAGCCAAGGGTCGGAGGGCAGCTACACCTTC. Amino acids: CASSQGSEGSYTF.

At least ten counts were recorded for this clonotype. As DNA, the CDR3 is TGTGCCAGCAGTAAAAGGAGAGACCCTAGCACAGATACGCAGTATTTT. Protein sequence: CASSKRRDPSTDTQYF. The chain employs TRBV6-2 or TRBV6-3 and TRBJ2-3; D not certain. Germline CDR1 and CDR2: MNHEY and SVGEGT. Trimming stripped 5 bases from V and 0 bases from J, with 15 bases between. The CDR3 spans 16 residues.

This clonotype was observed a few times. This clone may be a read error of a much larger clone one base away. The chain joins TRBV4-1 to TRBJ2-1, with 8 bases fitting TRBD1. This CDR3 is built from 17 residues. V dropped 1 base and J dropped 4; count of bases not matched to a gene: 9. Per the germline V gene, CDR1 is MGHRA and CDR2 is YSYEKL. CDR3 coding DNA: TGCGCCAGCAGCCAAGCCTGGGACAGGCAAGTTTACAATGAGCAGTTCTTC. Translated, it gives CASSQAWDRQVYNEQFF.

This sequence joins TRBV7-6 and TRBJ2-7; D remains unclear. V was clipped by 2 bases and J by 9 bases, with 11 bases between them. This CDR3 spans 12 amino acids. Germline V gene sequence: CDR1 SGHVS, CDR2 FNYEAQ. The CDR3 here is CASSLIKGRQYF. The CDR3, as DNA: TGTGCCAGCAGCTTAATAAAGGGTAGGCAGTACTTC.

The V and J genes are TRBV29-1 and TRBJ1-2; 9 bases align to TRBD1. Trimming removed 7 bases from V and 7 bases from J; junction bases left unmatched: 4. The CDR3 covers 11 residues. Germline lookup yields CDR1 SQVTM and CDR2 ANQGSEA. The CDR3 region has the DNA TGCAGCGCCGGGACAGGGTTTGGCTACACCTTC. This gives the protein CSAGTGFGYTF.

The rearrangement links TRBV5-6 to TRBJ2-7; D is ambiguous. The closer fit of TRBJ2-4 to the DNA end suggests the J call may be wrong. The CDR3 is 11 amino acids. Germline V gene lookup returns CDR1 SGHDT and CDR2 YYEEEE. This CDR3 is CASSRRSIQYF. The CDR3 region has the DNA TGTGCCAGCAGCCGTAGGTCCATTCAGTACTTC.

As to this clonotype: This may be a read error, as it is one base from a much larger clone. The chain recombines TRBV7-9 with TRBJ2-1; D is possibly TRBD1 (5 bases). The DNA end favors TRBJ2-7, so the J call may be wrong. CDR1 SEHNR and CDR2 FQNEAQ come from the germline V gene (reference sequence). CDR3 length equals 15 residues. CDR3 region: CASSLGDSSYNEQYF. DNA for the CDR3: TGTGCCAGCAGCCTAGGGGATAGCTCCTACAATGAGCAGTACTTC.

The chain joins TRBV7-9 to TRBJ2-1; TRBD2 matches 7 bases. With V trimmed by 4 bases and J by 9 bases, 6 bases remained unmatched. Germline V gene lookup returns CDR1 SEHNR and CDR2 FQNEAQ (reference sequence). There are 13 residues in the CDR3. CDR3 nucleotide sequence: TGTGCCAGCAGCTCCCGGGGAGGGTCTGAGCAGTTCTTC. It is translated as CASSSRGGSEQFF.

The chain joins TRBV12-3 or TRBV12-4 to TRBJ2-3; D is tentatively TRBD1 or TRBD2 (5 bases each). The CDR3 has 16 amino acids. The V and J ends lost 6 bases and 15 bases respectively, with 31 bases between them. This chain's CDR3 is CASSLRTGWGTDTEYF. DNA of the CDR3: TGTGCCAGCAGCTTAAGAACGGGGTGGGGCACAGATACGGAATATTTT.

The chain links TRBV15 to TRBJ1-5, with 7 nucleotides matching TRBD1. CDR3 length equals 19 residues. V shed 5 bases and J 0 bases; nucleotides not matched to a gene: 16. From germline, CDR1 is LNHNV and CDR2 YYDKDF (reference sequence). CDR3 amino acids: CATSEGAGVSINSNQPQHF. In DNA form, the CDR3 reads TGTGCCACCAGCGAGGGGGCAGGGGTATCAATTAATAGCAATCAGCCCCAGCATTTT.

V is TRBV11-2 and J is TRBJ2-4, with D possibly being TRBD2 (5 bases). The assigned J gene may be wrong: the sequence end matches TRBJ2-7 better. Germline-derived CDR1 and CDR2 are SGHAT and FQNNGV. The CDR3 is made up of 14 amino acids. This CDR3 reads CASSRSVGVDEQYF. The DNA for the CDR3 is TGTGCCAGCAGCCGATCCGTCGGGGTTGACGAGCAGTACTTC.

The chain uses TRBV2 and TRBJ2-7; tentatively, D is TRBD2 (5 bases). Trimming shortened V by 3 bases and J by 3 bases, and 18 bases separated the two germline ends. In germline, CDR1 is SNHLY, CDR2 FYNNEI. This CDR3 has 16 residues. The CDR3 is CASSDGGRPKVYEQYF. The CDR3 region has the DNA TGTGCCAGCAGTGATGGAGGACGCCCCAAGGTCTACGAGCAGTACTTC.

This clonotype was counted only a few times. The V gene is TRBV4-1, the J gene TRBJ2-1; D may be TRBD2 (5 bases). The J call is in doubt because the DNA end fits TRBJ2-7 better. The CDR3 length is 15 residues. Germline V gene data show CDR1 as MGHRA and CDR2 as YSYEKL. This CDR3 is CASSQAGSSYNEQYF. CDR3 nucleotide sequence: TGCGCCAGCAGCCAAGCGGGGAGCTCCTACAATGAGCAGTACTTC.

The chain couples TRBV7-2 to TRBJ2-3; a weak D match, TRBD1 (6 bases). The V end lost 4 bases, the J end lost 5 bases, and 13 bases lay between the germline ends. From germline, CDR1 is SGHTA and CDR2 FQGNSA. The CDR3 sequence is 14 residues long. The CDR3 reads CASSYRTVKDTQYF. As DNA, the CDR3 is TGTGCCAGCAGCTACCGGACAGTAAAAGATACGCAGTATTTT.

In this sample, this clonotype turned up once. A single base separates this from a much larger clone, so it may be a read error. The chain uses TRBV7-9 and TRBJ2-1; 9 positions agree with TRBD2. V was pared by 7 bases and J by 9 bases, with 7 bases of the junction left unmatched. Germline assignment: CDR1 SEHNR and CDR2 FQNEAQ (reference sequence). The CDR3 consists of 13 residues. CDR3 sequence reads: CASTLAGNSEQFF. CDR3 sequence (DNA): TGTGCCAGCACCCTAGCGGGAAACAGTGAGCAGTTCTTC.

This clonotype was seen ten or more times. V usage is TRBV20-1 and J usage is TRBJ2-5; TRBD2 matches 15 bases. The junction had 2 bases not matched to a gene; V was cut back by 5 bases and J by 4 bases. Germline CDR1 and CDR2: DFQATT and SNEGSKA (reference sequence). The CDR3 runs to 14 residues. CDR3 bases: TGCAGTGCTTGGGGACTAGCGGGAGGAGAGACCCAGTACTTC. Translating gives CSAWGLAGGETQYF.

The chain has TRBV4-1 and TRBJ2-7; 9 nucleotides match TRBD1. The germline CDR1 and CDR2 sequences are MGHRA and YSYEKL. The V gene end was trimmed by 4 bases and the J gene end by 5 bases; junction bases not matched to a gene: 9. This CDR3 has 15 residues. For the CDR3, the DNA is TGCGCCAGCAGCCTGACGGGACAGGGTTTCAACGAGCAGTACTTC. This codes for CASSLTGQGFNEQYF.

Notes on this clonotype: It may be a read error: a sequence one base away is much more abundant. The DNA for the CDR3 is TGTGCCAGCAGCCAAAGTTCCAGCTTTCATTCGTACTTC. It translates to CASSQSSSFHSYF. J is TRBJ2-7 and V is TRBV7-9; the D is unclear. This CDR3 is 13 amino acids long. Trimming took 5 bases from V and 12 from J, leaving 20 bases between them. In germline, CDR1 is SEHNR, CDR2 FQNEAQ (reference sequence).